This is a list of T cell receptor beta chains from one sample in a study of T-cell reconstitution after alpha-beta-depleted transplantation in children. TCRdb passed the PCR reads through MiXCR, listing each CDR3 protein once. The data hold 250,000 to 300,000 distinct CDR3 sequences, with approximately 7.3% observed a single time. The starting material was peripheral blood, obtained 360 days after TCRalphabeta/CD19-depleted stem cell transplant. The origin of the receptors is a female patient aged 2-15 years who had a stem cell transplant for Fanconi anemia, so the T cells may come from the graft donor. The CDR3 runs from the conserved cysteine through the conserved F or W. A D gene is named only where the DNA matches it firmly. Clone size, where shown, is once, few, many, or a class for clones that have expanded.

cdr3_aa: CSVSGGGSYEQYF
cdr3_nt: TGCAGCGTCTCCGGGGGGGGCTCCTACGAGCAGTACTTC
v_call: TRBV29-1
clone_size: many
d_call: TRBD2
j_call: TRBJ2-7

cdr3_aa: CSAFRPATTTQYF
cdr3_nt: TGCAGTGCTTTCCGCCCCGCAACTACGACCCAGTACTTC
v_call: TRBV20-1
clone_size: many
d_call: NA
j_call: TRBJ2-5

cdr3_aa: CATSSSGGSYNEQFF
cdr3_nt: TGTGCCACCAGCAGCTCCGGGGGGTCCTACAATGAGCAGTTCTTC
v_call: TRBV15
clone_size: NA
d_call: TRBD2
j_call: TRBJ2-1

cdr3_aa: CASSLGGGVEETQYF
cdr3_nt: TGTGCCAGCAGCTTAGGCGGGGGGGTGGAAGAGACCCAGTACTTC
v_call: TRBV11-2
clone_size: many
d_call: TRBD2
j_call: TRBJ2-5

cdr3_aa: CASSVGGGGASDTQYF
cdr3_nt: TGTGCCAGCAGCGTAGGGGGCGGGGGGGCGTCAGATACGCAGTATTTT
v_call: TRBV9
clone_size: few
d_call: TRBD2
j_call: TRBJ2-3

cdr3_aa: CASSFRVGGPYNEQFF
cdr3_nt: TGTGCCAGCAGCTTCCGAGTGGGGGGGCCCTACAATGAGCAGTTCTTC
v_call: TRBV7-9
clone_size: many
d_call: NA
j_call: TRBJ2-1

cdr3_aa: CASSQDSPTGGNTEAFF
cdr3_nt: TGCGCCAGCAGCCAAGATAGCCCGACAGGGGGCAACACTGAAGCTTTCTTT
v_call: TRBV4-3
clone_size: few
d_call: TRBD1
j_call: TRBJ1-1

cdr3_aa: CARSLEGNQPQHF
cdr3_nt: TGTGCCAGGAGCTTGGAGGGGAATCAGCCCCAGCATTTT
v_call: TRBV5-5
clone_size: NA
d_call: NA
j_call: TRBJ1-5

cdr3_aa: CASSQGEYGNTIYF
cdr3_nt: TGTGCCAGCAGTCAGGGGGAATATGGAAACACCATATATTTT
v_call: TRBV12-3/TRBV12-4
clone_size: many
d_call: TRBD1
j_call: TRBJ1-3

cdr3_aa: CASSPDRDTEAFF
cdr3_nt: TGCGCCAGCAGCCCCGACAGGGACACTGAAGCTTTCTTT
v_call: TRBV5-1
clone_size: many
d_call: TRBD1
j_call: TRBJ1-1

cdr3_aa: CSVEEGPGYGYTF
cdr3_nt: TGCAGCGTTGAAGAGGGGCCAGGCTATGGCTACACCTTC
v_call: TRBV29-1
clone_size: NA
d_call: NA
j_call: TRBJ1-2

cdr3_aa: CASSRTALNTEAFF
cdr3_nt: TGTGCCAGCAGCAGAACAGCCCTGAACACTGAAGCTTTCTTT
v_call: TRBV6-1
clone_size: few
d_call: NA
j_call: TRBJ1-1

cdr3_aa: CSARSRENQPQHF
cdr3_nt: TGCAGTGCTAGATCCAGGGAAAATCAGCCCCAGCATTTT
v_call: TRBV20-1
clone_size: many
d_call: NA
j_call: TRBJ1-5

cdr3_aa: CASSQTVDTYEQYF
cdr3_nt: TGTGCCAGCAGTCAGACAGTTGATACCTACGAGCAGTACTTC
v_call: TRBV6-6
clone_size: many
d_call: NA
j_call: TRBJ2-7

cdr3_aa: CASSLSQGDSPLHF
cdr3_nt: TGCGCCAGCAGCTTGTCCCAGGGTGACTCACCCCTCCACTTT
v_call: TRBV5-1
clone_size: many
d_call: NA
j_call: TRBJ1-6

cdr3_aa: CASSRGLVGKETQYF
cdr3_nt: TGCGCCAGCAGCCGGGGACTAGTCGGGAAAGAGACCCAGTACTTC
v_call: TRBV5-1
clone_size: many
d_call: TRBD2
j_call: TRBJ2-5

cdr3_aa: CATSRERTGWVGEQYF
cdr3_nt: TGTGCCACCAGCAGAGAAAGGACAGGGTGGGTCGGAGAGCAGTACTTC
v_call: TRBV15
clone_size: many
d_call: TRBD1
j_call: TRBJ2-7

cdr3_aa: CSAWTPNQPQHF
cdr3_nt: TGCAGTGCTTGGACCCCAAATCAGCCCCAGCATTTT
v_call: TRBV20-1
clone_size: many
d_call: NA
j_call: TRBJ1-5

cdr3_aa: CSADAGGRDTQYF
cdr3_nt: TGCAGTGCTGACGCGGGGGGGCGAGATACGCAGTATTTT
v_call: TRBV20-1
clone_size: many
d_call: TRBD2
j_call: TRBJ2-3

cdr3_aa: CASSALVDRKNGYTF
cdr3_nt: TGCGCCAGCAGCGCACTAGTCGACAGGAAAAATGGCTACACCTTC
v_call: TRBV5-1
clone_size: many
d_call: NA
j_call: TRBJ1-2

cdr3_aa: CSVLDWGAPGNTIYF
cdr3_nt: TGCAGCGTGCTGGATTGGGGGGCACCTGGAAACACCATATATTTT
v_call: TRBV29-1
clone_size: many
d_call: NA
j_call: TRBJ1-3

cdr3_aa: CASSLVKTSGNTGELFF
cdr3_nt: TGTGCCAGCAGCTTGGTTAAGACTAGCGGGAACACCGGGGAGCTGTTTTTT
v_call: TRBV5-6
clone_size: many
d_call: TRBD2
j_call: TRBJ2-2

cdr3_aa: CASSLELPLYGYTF
cdr3_nt: TGCGCCAGCAGCTTGGAGTTGCCCCTCTATGGCTACACCTTC
v_call: TRBV5-1
clone_size: few
d_call: NA
j_call: TRBJ1-2

cdr3_aa: CASSLGGGQGTRYEQYF
cdr3_nt: TGCGCCAGCAGCTTGGGCGGGGGACAGGGCACTCGCTACGAGCAGTACTTC
v_call: TRBV5-1
clone_size: NA
d_call: TRBD1
j_call: TRBJ2-7

cdr3_aa: CASSLRTGTGNEKLFF
cdr3_nt: TGTGCCAGCAGTCTCCGTACCGGGACAGGCAATGAAAAACTGTTTTTT
v_call: TRBV28
clone_size: NA
d_call: TRBD1
j_call: TRBJ1-4

cdr3_aa: CATSRGDSSYEQYF
cdr3_nt: TGTGCCACCAGCAGAGGGGACAGCTCCTACGAGCAGTACTTC
v_call: TRBV15
clone_size: few
d_call: TRBD1
j_call: TRBJ2-7

cdr3_aa: CASSVLGGVETQYF
cdr3_nt: TGTGCCAGCAGCGTTCTAGGGGGGGTTGAGACCCAGTACTTC
v_call: TRBV9
clone_size: many
d_call: NA
j_call: TRBJ2-5

cdr3_aa: CASSILRGGGLGYTF
cdr3_nt: TGTGCCAGCAGCATTCTTAGAGGGGGGGGCTTAGGCTACACCTTC
v_call: TRBV12-3/TRBV12-4
clone_size: NA
d_call: NA
j_call: TRBJ1-2

cdr3_aa: CASSPGPGRAFF
cdr3_nt: TGTGCCAGCAGTCCAGGACCGGGAAGAGCTTTCTTT
v_call: TRBV12-3/TRBV12-4
clone_size: many
d_call: NA
j_call: TRBJ1-1

cdr3_aa: CASSAGTGSYNEQFF
cdr3_nt: TGTGCCAGCAGCGCCGGGACTGGCTCCTACAATGAGCAGTTCTTC
v_call: TRBV27
clone_size: many
d_call: NA
j_call: TRBJ2-1

cdr3_aa: CASSRGAGGPTDTQYF
cdr3_nt: TGTGCCAGCAGTCGAGGAGCGGGGGGTCCCACAGATACGCAGTATTTT
v_call: TRBV27
clone_size: many
d_call: TRBD2
j_call: TRBJ2-3

cdr3_aa: CAISKQALMNTEAFF
cdr3_nt: TGTGCCATCTCTAAACAGGCCCTCATGAACACTGAAGCTTTCTTT
v_call: TRBV10-3
clone_size: many
d_call: NA
j_call: TRBJ1-1

cdr3_aa: CSGGVAYEQYF
cdr3_nt: TGCAGTGGGGGGGTAGCCTACGAGCAGTACTTC
v_call: TRBV29-1
clone_size: many
d_call: TRBD2
j_call: TRBJ2-7

cdr3_aa: CASSLEPDTEAFF
cdr3_nt: TGTGCCAGCAGCTTGGAACCAGACACTGAAGCTTTCTTT
v_call: TRBV5-4
clone_size: many
d_call: NA
j_call: TRBJ1-1

cdr3_aa: CASSEAGITEAFF
cdr3_nt: TGTGCCAGCAGTGAAGCCGGAATCACTGAAGCTTTCTTT
v_call: TRBV25-1
clone_size: many
d_call: NA
j_call: TRBJ1-1

cdr3_aa: CASSWMGKNTEAFF
cdr3_nt: TGTGCCAGCAGTTGGATGGGTAAGAACACTGAAGCTTTCTTT
v_call: TRBV28
clone_size: many
d_call: NA
j_call: TRBJ1-1

cdr3_aa: CASRNRGSAYNEQFF
cdr3_nt: TGTGCCAGCAGAAACAGGGGGTCGGCCTACAATGAGCAGTTCTTC
v_call: TRBV28
clone_size: NA
d_call: TRBD1
j_call: TRBJ2-1

cdr3_aa: CASRGQIPEAFF
cdr3_nt: TGTGCCAGCAGGGGACAGATCCCTGAAGCTTTCTTT
v_call: TRBV2
clone_size: few
d_call: TRBD1
j_call: TRBJ1-1

cdr3_aa: CAREGIGYNEQFF
cdr3_nt: TGTGCCCGCGAAGGGATAGGCTACAATGAGCAGTTCTTC
v_call: TRBV30
clone_size: NA
d_call: NA
j_call: TRBJ2-1

cdr3_aa: CASSRGRGVRYNEQFF
cdr3_nt: TGTGCCAGCAGCCGAGGCAGGGGGGTAAGGTACAATGAGCAGTTCTTC
v_call: TRBV3-1
clone_size: few
d_call: NA
j_call: TRBJ2-1

cdr3_aa: CASSQNSGYNEQFF
cdr3_nt: TGTGCCAGCAGCCAGAATTCCGGCTACAATGAGCAGTTCTTC
v_call: TRBV3-1
clone_size: many
d_call: NA
j_call: TRBJ2-1

cdr3_aa: CASSLWRGRGDTQYF
cdr3_nt: TGTGCCAGCAGTTTATGGAGGGGGCGGGGAGATACGCAGTATTTT
v_call: TRBV27
clone_size: few
d_call: NA
j_call: TRBJ2-3

cdr3_aa: CASSPRPGDRQYTEAFF
cdr3_nt: TGTGCCAGCAGCCCCCGACCCGGGGACAGACAGTACACTGAAGCTTTCTTT
v_call: TRBV11-1
clone_size: NA
d_call: TRBD1
j_call: TRBJ1-1

cdr3_aa: CASSVNQGTTGELFF
cdr3_nt: TGTGCCAGCAGTGTGAACCAGGGAACTACCGGGGAGCTGTTTTTT
v_call: TRBV6-4
clone_size: few
d_call: NA
j_call: TRBJ2-2

cdr3_aa: CASSPGTSGSPIYEQYF
cdr3_nt: TGTGCCAGCAGTCCCGGGACTAGCGGGAGTCCGATATACGAGCAGTACTTC
v_call: TRBV12-3/TRBV12-4
clone_size: many
d_call: TRBD2
j_call: TRBJ2-7